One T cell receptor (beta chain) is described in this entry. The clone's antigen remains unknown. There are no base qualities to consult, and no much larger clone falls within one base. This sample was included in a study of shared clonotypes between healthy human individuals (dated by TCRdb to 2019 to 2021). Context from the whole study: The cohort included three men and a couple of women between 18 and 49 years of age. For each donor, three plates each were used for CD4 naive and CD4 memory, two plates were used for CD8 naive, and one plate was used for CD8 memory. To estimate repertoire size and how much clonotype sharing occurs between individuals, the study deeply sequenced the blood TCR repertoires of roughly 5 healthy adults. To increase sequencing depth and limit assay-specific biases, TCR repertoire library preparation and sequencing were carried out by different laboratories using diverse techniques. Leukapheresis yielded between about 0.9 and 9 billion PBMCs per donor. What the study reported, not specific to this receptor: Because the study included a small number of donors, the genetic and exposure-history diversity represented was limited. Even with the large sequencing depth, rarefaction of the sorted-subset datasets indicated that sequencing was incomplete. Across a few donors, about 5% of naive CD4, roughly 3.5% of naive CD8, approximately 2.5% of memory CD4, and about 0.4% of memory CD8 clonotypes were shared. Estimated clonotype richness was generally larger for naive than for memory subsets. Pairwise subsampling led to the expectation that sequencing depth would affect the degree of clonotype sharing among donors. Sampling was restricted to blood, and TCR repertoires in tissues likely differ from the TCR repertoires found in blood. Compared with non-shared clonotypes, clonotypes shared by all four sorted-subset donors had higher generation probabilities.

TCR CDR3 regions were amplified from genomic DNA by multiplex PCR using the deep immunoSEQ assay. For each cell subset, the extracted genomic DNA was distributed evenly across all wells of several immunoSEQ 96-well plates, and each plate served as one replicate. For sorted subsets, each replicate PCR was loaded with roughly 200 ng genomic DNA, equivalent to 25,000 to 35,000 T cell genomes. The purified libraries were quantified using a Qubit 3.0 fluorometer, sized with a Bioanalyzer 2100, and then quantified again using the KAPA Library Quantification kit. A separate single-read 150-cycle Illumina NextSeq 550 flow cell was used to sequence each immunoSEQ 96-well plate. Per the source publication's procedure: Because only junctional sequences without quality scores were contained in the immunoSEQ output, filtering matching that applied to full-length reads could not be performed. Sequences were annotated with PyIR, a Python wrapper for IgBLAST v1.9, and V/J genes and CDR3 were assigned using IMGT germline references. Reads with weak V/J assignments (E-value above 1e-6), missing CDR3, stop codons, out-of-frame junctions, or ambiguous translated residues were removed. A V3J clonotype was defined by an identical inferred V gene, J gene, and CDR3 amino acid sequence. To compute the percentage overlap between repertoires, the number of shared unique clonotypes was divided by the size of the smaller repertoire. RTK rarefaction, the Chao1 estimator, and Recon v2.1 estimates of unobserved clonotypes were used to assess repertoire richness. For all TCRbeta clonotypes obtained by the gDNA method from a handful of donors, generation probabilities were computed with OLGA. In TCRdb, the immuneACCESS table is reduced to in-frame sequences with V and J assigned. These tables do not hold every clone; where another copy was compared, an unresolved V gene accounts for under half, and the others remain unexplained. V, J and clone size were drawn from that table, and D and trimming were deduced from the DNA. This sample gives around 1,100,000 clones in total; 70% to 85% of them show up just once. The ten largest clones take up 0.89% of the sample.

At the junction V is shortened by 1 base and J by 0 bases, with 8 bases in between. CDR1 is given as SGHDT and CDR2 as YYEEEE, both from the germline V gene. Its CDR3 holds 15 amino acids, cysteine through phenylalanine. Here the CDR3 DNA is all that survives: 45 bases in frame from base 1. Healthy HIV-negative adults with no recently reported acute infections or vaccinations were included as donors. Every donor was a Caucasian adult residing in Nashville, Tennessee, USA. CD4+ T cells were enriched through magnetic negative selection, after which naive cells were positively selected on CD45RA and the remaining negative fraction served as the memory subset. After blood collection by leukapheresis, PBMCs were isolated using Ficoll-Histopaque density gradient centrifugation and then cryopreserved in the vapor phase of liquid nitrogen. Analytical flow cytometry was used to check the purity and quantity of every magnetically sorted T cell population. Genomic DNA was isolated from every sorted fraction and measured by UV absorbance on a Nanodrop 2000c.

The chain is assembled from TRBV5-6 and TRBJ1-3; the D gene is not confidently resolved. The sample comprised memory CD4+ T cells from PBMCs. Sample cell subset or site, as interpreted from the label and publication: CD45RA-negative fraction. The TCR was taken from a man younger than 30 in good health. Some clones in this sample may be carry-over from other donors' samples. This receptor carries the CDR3 CASSLSPVSGNTIYF. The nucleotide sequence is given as TGTGCCAGCAGCTTGAGCCCGGTCTCTGGAAACACCATATATTTT.